The 30 T cell receptor beta chains below were found in one sample sequenced in a study of T cells in localized non-small cell lung cancer. Assay: immunoSEQ multiplex PCR; the TCRdb copy retains only in-frame clones and omits some. The data contain 70,000 to 80,000 clones, more than 75% of them singletons. This specimen consisted of peripheral blood, obtained before any cancer treatment. The receptors were sampled from a woman aged 35 to 70 with stage I squamous cell lung carcinoma.

The table lists this clone with a few counts. This chain joins TRBV6-4 and TRBJ2-1; D is unclear. This CDR3 is built from 13 residues. In germline, CDR1 is MRHNA, CDR2 SNTAGT. V lost 0 bases and J 6 bases, leaving 6 bases between the germline ends. The CDR3 reads CASSDSEANEQFF. CDR3 coding DNA: TGTGCCAGCAGTGACTCAGAGGCCAATGAGCAGTTCTTC.

The chain employs TRBV27 and TRBJ2-7; 8 bases line up with TRBD1. CDR1 is MNHEY, CDR2 SMNVEV, per germline (reference sequence). V gave up 6 bases and J gave up 6 bases; unmatched junction bases: 7. The CDR3 sequence is 13 residues long. In DNA, the CDR3 is TGTGCCAGCAGCCTCAGGGGGCATCGCGAGCAGTACTTC. Amino acids: CASSLRGHREQYF.

The chain has TRBV5-4 and TRBJ2-1; D might be TRBD1 or TRBD2, each matching 6 bases. Germline lookup yields CDR1 SGHNT and CDR2 YYREEE (reference sequence). Trimming pared 4 bases from V and 3 bases from J, leaving 20 bases between. CDR3 size: 17 residues. This CDR3 reads CASSGGPLGVVYNEQFF. The CDR3 DNA sequence: TGTGCCAGCAGCGGGGGGCCCCTCGGGGTCGTCTACAATGAGCAGTTCTTC.

This chain connects TRBV25-1 to TRBJ1-1; D call uncertain. Germline lookup yields CDR1 MGHDK and CDR2 SYGVNS. V lost 3 bases and J lost 3, with 8 bases in between. The CDR3 is 13 amino acids. The CDR3 coding sequence is TGTGCCAGCAGTGATATGTCATACACTGAAGCTTTCTTT. Amino acid sequence: CASSDMSYTEAFF.

The chain is built from TRBV7-2 and TRBJ2-1; D may be TRBD1 (6 bases). Germline V gene lookup returns CDR1 SGHTA and CDR2 FQGNSA. Trimming cost V 0 bases and J 3 bases, with 12 bases left between them. This CDR3 comprises 16 residues. CDR3 protein: CASSLAIWTVYNEQFF. The CDR3 region has the DNA TGTGCCAGCAGCTTAGCGATTTGGACAGTCTACAATGAGCAGTTCTTC.

The DNA for the CDR3 is TGTGCCAGCAGCTTCTCAGAGACCCAGTACTTC. Amino acids: CASSFSETQYF. V and J are TRBV5-4 and TRBJ2-5; D not certain. With 2 bases removed from V and 4 bases from J, the gap between germline ends came to 3 bases. This CDR3 contains 11 residues. Germline-derived CDR1 and CDR2 are SGHNT and YYREEE (reference sequence).

J is TRBJ2-1 and V is TRBV5-1; the D gene is possibly TRBD1 (6 bases). The germline V gene encodes CDR1 SGHRS and CDR2 YFSETQ. The CDR3 has 14 amino acids. The V end was cut by 3 bases, the J end by 0 bases, with 7 bases between. CDR3: CASSSDSSYNEQFF. CDR3 DNA sequence: TGCGCCAGCAGCTCGGACAGCTCCTACAATGAGCAGTTCTTC.

The chain couples TRBV27 to TRBJ1-4, with D maybe TRBD1 (5 bases). This CDR3 has 18 residues. The germline CDR1 and CDR2 sequences are MNHEY and SMNVEV (reference sequence). V lost 1 base and J 3 bases, leaving 18 bases between the germline ends. The CDR3 DNA reads as TGTGCCAGCAGTTTATGGGGACGCTCAAGGGTTCCTAATGAAAAACTGTTTTTT. Amino acid sequence: CASSLWGRSRVPNEKLFF.

This sequence joins TRBV19 and TRBJ2-5; D not resolved. The CDR3 loop spans 14 amino acids. CDR1 and CDR2 from the germline V gene are LNHDA and SQIVND (reference sequence). Trimming removed 4 bases at V and 1 base at J, with 10 bases between. In DNA form, the CDR3 reads TGTGCCAGTAGTACGAAGAATTCCCAAGAGACCCAGTACTTC. Translated, it gives CASSTKNSQETQYF.

The rearrangement links TRBV6-5 to TRBJ1-2; 7 nucleotides agree with TRBD1. This CDR3 has 14 amino acids. Germline V gene sequence: CDR1 MNHEY, CDR2 SVGAGI. With V trimmed by 6 bases and J by 4 bases, 8 bases remained unmatched. CDR3 nucleotides: TGTGCCAGCAGCGCCGGGACAGTTGGCTATGGCTACACCTTC. The encoded protein is CASSAGTVGYGYTF.

CDR3 protein: CASSWGPTGSSTEAFF. The CDR3 DNA sequence: TGTGCCAGCTCATGGGGCCCAACAGGGTCGAGCACTGAAGCTTTCTTT. The chain is built from TRBV18 and TRBJ1-1; D is perhaps TRBD1 (6 bases). Germline V gene sequence: CDR1 KGHSH, CDR2 LQKENI. CDR3 length: 16 residues. With 5 bases removed from V and 4 bases from J, the gap between germline ends came to 20 bases. The entire variable domain, with the rest obtained from reference TRBV18 and TRBJ1-1, is as follows: NAGVMQNPRHLVRRRGQEARLRCSPMKGHSHVYWYRQLPEEGLKFMVYLQKENIIDESGMPKERFSAEFPKEGPSILRIQQVVRGDSAAYFCASSWGPTGSSTEAFFGQGTRLTVV.

This clone was seen just once. The chain has TRBV5-1 and TRBJ2-7, with 12 bases lining up with TRBD1. V dropped 4 bases and J dropped 6; count of bases not matched to a gene: 5. This CDR3 contains 14 residues. Germline assignment: CDR1 SGHRS and CDR2 YFSETQ. The CDR3 loop is CASSIGTGGGEQYF. The CDR3, as DNA: TGCGCCAGCAGCATAGGGACAGGGGGCGGCGAGCAGTACTTC.

This rearrangement joins TRBV5-4 to TRBJ2-5, with a tentative D call TRBD1 (6 bases). From germline, CDR1 is SGHNT and CDR2 YYREEE (reference sequence). With 4 bases removed from V and 2 bases from J, the gap between germline ends came to 15 bases. The CDR3 totals 15 residues. The CDR3 region is CASSLRQTGQETQYF. The CDR3 DNA follows: TGTGCCAGCAGCCTAAGACAAACAGGGCAAGAGACCCAGTACTTC. Variable domain in full (rest from reference TRBV5-4 and TRBJ2-5): ETGVTQSPTHLIKTRGQQVTLRCSSQSGHNTVSWYQQALGQGPQFIFQYYREEENGRGNFPPRFSGLQFPNYSSELNVNALELDDSALYLCASSLRQTGQETQYFGPGTRLLVL.

The V call is TRBV18, the J call TRBJ2-5; the D gene is possibly TRBD2 (6 bases). Germline CDR1 KGHSH, CDR2 LQKENI. The CDR3 contains 14 residues. V gave up 2 bases and J gave up 5 bases, with 12 bases separating them. CDR3 protein: CASSPNGRRETQYF. CDR3 nucleotide sequence: TGTGCCAGCTCACCAAATGGGAGGAGGGAGACCCAGTACTTC.

The gene calls are TRBV6-5 and TRBJ1-1, with no clear D. The CDR3 length is 15 residues. Germline CDR1 is MNHEY and CDR2 is SVGAGI. Deletions cut 0 bases from V and 0 bases from J, with 8 bases between. The CDR3 protein is CASSYSSQVNTEAFF. The DNA for the CDR3 is TGTGCCAGCAGTTACTCCTCCCAGGTGAACACTGAAGCTTTCTTT.

This clone showed up just a few times. The gene calls are TRBV7-9 and TRBJ2-1, with D perhaps being TRBD1 or TRBD2 (6 bases each). Germline CDR1 reads SEHNR; CDR2 reads FQNEAQ (reference sequence). This CDR3 has 14 amino acids. Trimming stripped 1 base from V and 10 bases from J, with 14 bases between. In DNA, the CDR3 is TGTGCCAGCAGCTTAGGGGGGGCTATCTTGGAGCAGTTCTTC. It codes for CASSLGGAILEQFF.

This rearrangement joins TRBV5-4 to TRBJ2-7; 9 bases match TRBD1. V shed 6 bases, J shed 6 bases, and the junction held 10 bases outside the gene matches. The CDR3 has 14 residues. Germline V lookup: CDR1 SGHNT, CDR2 YYREEE (reference sequence). CDR3 sequence: CASNPGQGFGEQYF. For the CDR3, the DNA is TGTGCCAGCAACCCGGGACAGGGTTTCGGCGAGCAGTACTTC.

The V gene is TRBV5-6, the J gene TRBJ1-2; no firm D call. The CDR3 totals 13 residues. V shed 4 bases and J shed 4 bases, with 11 bases lying between them. Germline lookup yields CDR1 SGHDT and CDR2 YYEEEE. The CDR3 bases are TGTGCCAGCAGCCCGGGAGTTCCCTATGGCTACACCTTC. Translated, it gives CASSPGVPYGYTF.

The chain carries TRBV5-1 and TRBJ2-6; D not certain. The V end lost 7 bases, the J end lost 1 base, and 0 bases lay between the germline ends. Germline lookup yields CDR1 SGHRS and CDR2 YFSETQ. This CDR3 contains 11 residues. CDR3 nucleotides: TGCGCCAGCTCTGGGGCCAACGTCCTGACTTTC. Protein sequence: CASSGANVLTF.

This rearrangement joins TRBV7-2 to TRBJ2-3; 7 bases match TRBD2. J lost 3 bases, V lost 1 base, and 7 bases had no gene match. The germline gives CDR1 SGHTA, CDR2 FQGNSA. The CDR3 has 16 amino acids. CDR3 sequence: CASSLGASGLTDTQYF. CDR3 DNA sequence: TGTGCCAGCAGCTTAGGGGCTAGCGGACTTACAGATACGCAGTATTTT.

The chain employs TRBV5-1 and TRBJ2-1; 10 nucleotides agree with TRBD2. V dropped 0 bases and J dropped 3; count of bases not matched to a gene: 0. The V gene's germline CDR1 is SGHRS and CDR2 YFSETQ. This CDR3 region has 15 residues. The CDR3 nucleotides are TGCGCCAGCAGCTTGGGGACTAGCGGCTACAATGAGCAGTTCTTC. Its protein product is CASSLGTSGYNEQFF.

The rearrangement links TRBV11-2 to TRBJ2-7, with D uncertain. V lost 1 base, J lost 4 bases, and 14 bases lay in between. The CDR3 has 15 amino acids. Germline assignment: CDR1 SGHAT and CDR2 FQNNGV. CDR3 sequence reads: CASSLVRDGRYEQYF. In nucleotides, the CDR3 is TGTGCCAGCAGCTTAGTGCGAGACGGACGGTACGAGCAGTACTTC.

In this sample, this clone turned up once. V gene TRBV5-4 combines with J gene TRBJ1-1; 9 bases line up with TRBD1. The CDR3 is made up of 14 amino acids. V lost 2 bases to trimming and J lost 7 bases; unmatched junction nucleotides: 6. Germline V gives CDR1 SGHNT, CDR2 YYREEE (reference sequence). The CDR3 nucleotides are TGTGCCAGCAGCTTAGCGGGACAGGGTCTTGAAGCTTTCTTT. It yields the protein CASSLAGQGLEAFF.

This sequence joins TRBV5-6 and TRBJ1-1; D gene unclear. The CDR3 consists of 11 residues. V gave up 4 bases and J gave up 4 bases, with 5 bases separating them. Germline V gives CDR1 SGHDT, CDR2 YYEEEE. CDR3 in amino acids: CASSLSTEAFF. CDR3 nucleotides: TGTGCCAGCAGCCTCTCCACTGAAGCTTTCTTT.

The J gene is TRBJ2-3, the V gene TRBV5-1; weak D call: TRBD1 (5 bases). Germline values: CDR1 SGHRS, CDR2 YFSETQ. The CDR3 covers 14 residues. V lost 6 bases and J lost 1, with 12 bases in between. CDR3 in DNA: TGCGCCAGCAATACAGGCCAAGGCACAGATACGCAGTATTTT. This translates into CASNTGQGTDTQYF.

As to this clone: One end of the junction fails to match germline, which may point to a read error. This chain links TRBV6-5 with TRBJ1-2; D is possibly TRBD1 (5 bases). Germline values: CDR1 MNHEY, CDR2 SVGAGI. This CDR3 has 15 amino acids. CDR3 coding DNA: TGTGCCAGCAGTTACTCGACAGCCCCTAACTCTGGCTACACCTTC. This translates into CASSYSTAPNSGYTF.

The rearrangement links TRBV2 to TRBJ1-4; D unresolved. This CDR3 spans 14 amino acids. The germline V gene has CDR1 SNHLY and CDR2 FYNNEI. Trimming shortened V by 7 bases and J by 4 bases, and 13 bases separated the two germline ends. CDR3 region: CASTLVPFNEKLFF. CDR3 nucleotide sequence: TGTGCCAGCACCTTAGTCCCGTTTAATGAAAAACTGTTTTTT.

This clone was picked up a small number of times. The rearrangement links TRBV10-3 to TRBJ2-7; possible D gene TRBD2, 5 bases. V lost 6 bases and J lost 2, with 14 bases in between. Per germline, CDR1 ENHRY and CDR2 SYGVKD. The CDR3 is 14 residues long. The CDR3 region is CAISPTEATYEQYF. CDR3 sequence (DNA): TGTGCCATCAGCCCGACGGAGGCAACCTACGAGCAGTACTTC.

The rearrangement links TRBV29-1 to TRBJ2-7; TRBD1 aligns across 9 bases. In germline, CDR1 is SQVTM, CDR2 ANQGSEA. The V and J ends lost 4 bases and 2 bases, in that order; junction bases with no gene match: 0. The length of the CDR3 is 12 residues. CDR3 sequence: CSVGQGAYEQYF. The CDR3 coding sequence is TGCAGCGTTGGACAGGGGGCCTACGAGCAGTACTTC.

The chain employs TRBV7-3 and TRBJ1-2; D possibly corresponds to TRBD1 (6 bases). The CDR3 loop spans 14 amino acids. V was cut by 4 bases and J by 4 bases, with 13 bases left in between. Germline V CDR1 and CDR2: SGHTA, FQGTGA. Written as DNA, the CDR3 is TGTGCCAGCAGCTCAGGGGTTCCAGGCTATGGCTACACCTTC. Translated: CASSSGVPGYGYTF.